This T cell receptor beta chain stems from a study of shared clonotypes between healthy human individuals. Pooled CD45RO+ cells and CCR7-negative CD45RA+ TemRA cells made up CD8 memory. The CDR3 has 15 amino acids. Deep was the level at which the assay was run. Sequencing was performed with immunoSEQ multiplex PCR; in TCRdb, only in-frame clones are kept and a portion is missing. The data hold a few hundred thousand clones, with 96% observed a single time. The TCR sequence derives from a man aged 25 to 45 in good health. Sequencing was performed on memory CD8+ T cells sorted from blood. The sample's subset: CD45RO+ cells pooled with CCR7-negative TemRA cells. This sequence joins TRBV21-1 and TRBJ2-7; no check of the table's D call, TRBD1, against the DNA was made. TRBV21-1 is a listed pseudogene. Here the CDR3 DNA reads TGTGCCAGCAGCAGGGCCAGGGGAGTTGAAAACGAGCAGTACTTC. It translates to CASSRARGVENEQYF.